This is a list of T cell receptor beta chains from one sample in a study of blood T cell repertoires in COVID-19. The data were produced by immunoSEQ multiplex PCR, yet TCRdb's version contains in-frame clones alone and is incomplete. The data contain 84,000 or so clones, 78% of them singletons. Input material: peripheral blood. These receptors all come from a man in his 70s with COVID-19, enrolled during active disease. CDR3s include the opening cysteine and the closing phenylalanine or tryptophan. A D gene is named only where the DNA matches it firmly. Not all rows give a size; the values are once, few, many and, for expanded clones, a class.

NA,TRBV3-1/TRBV3-2,18,TRBJ2-7,TRBD2,CASSQRLAGVPLSYEQYF,TGTGCCAGCAGCCAACGACTAGCGGGGGTTCCCCTTTCCTACGAGCAGTACTTC
NA,TRBV2,16,TRBJ2-5,NA,CARLRVASRAQETQYF,TGTGCCAGGTTAAGAGTTGCCTCCAGGGCACAAGAGACCCAGTACTTC
NA,TRBV11-3,13,TRBJ1-2,NA,CASSLGTGSLYTF,TGTGCCAGCAGCTTAGGTACCGGGTCCCTCTACACCTTC
NA,TRBV5-1,14,TRBJ1-1,TRBD1,CASSSDRANTEAFF,TGCGCCAGCAGCTCCGACAGGGCGAACACTGAAGCTTTCTTT
NA,TRBV11-3,15,TRBJ1-4,NA,CASSSGAATNEKLFF,TGTGCCAGCAGCTCTGGGGCGGCAACTAATGAAAAACTGTTTTTT
NA,TRBV18,14,TRBJ1-5,NA,CASSPNGGDQPQHF,TGTGCCAGCTCACCAAATGGGGGCGATCAGCCCCAGCATTTT
few,TRBV28,15,TRBJ2-7,TRBD1,CASSSPGQTPYEQYF,TGTGCCAGCAGTTCTCCGGGACAGACCCCCTACGAGCAGTACTTC
NA,TRBV19,15,TRBJ1-5,NA,CASSIGPYSNQPQHF,TGTGCCAGTAGTATAGGGCCGTATAGCAATCAGCCCCAGCATTTT
NA,TRBV27,20,TRBJ2-6,TRBD1,CASSLWTPGQGSSGANVLTF,TGTGCCAGCAGTTTATGGACCCCGGGACAGGGATCGTCTGGGGCCAACGTCCTGACTTTC
NA,TRBV5-6,15,TRBJ1-1,TRBD1,CASSSLGQRNTEAFF,TGTGCCAGCAGCTCCTTGGGACAGAGAAACACTGAAGCTTTCTTT
NA,TRBV12-3/TRBV12-4,13,TRBJ1-1,NA,CASSRGEEGEAFF,TGTGCCAGCAGTCGAGGGGAGGAGGGTGAAGCTTTCTTT
NA,TRBV27,13,TRBJ1-2,NA,CASSLSGGYGYTF,TGTGCCAGCAGTTTATCGGGAGGCTATGGCTACACCTTC
NA,TRBV10-3,13,TRBJ2-7,TRBD1,CAISGTGAAEQYF,TGTGCCATCAGTGGGACAGGGGCCGCCGAGCAGTACTTC
NA,TRBV7-9,13,TRBJ1-1,TRBD1,CASSLDPDREAFF,TGTGCCAGCAGCTTAGATCCGGACAGGGAAGCTTTCTTT
NA,TRBV24-1,15,TRBJ2-5,NA,CATSDLSGFKETQYF,TGTGCCACCAGTGATTTATCGGGATTCAAAGAGACCCAGTACTTC
once,TRBV19,12,TRBJ2-5,NA,CASSTNRETQYF,TGTGCCAGTAGTACCAACAGGGAGACCCAGTACTTC
NA,TRBV28,14,TRBJ1-2,NA,CASNLSGERDGYTF,TGTGCCAGCAACCTATCAGGGGAAAGGGATGGCTACACCTTC
NA,TRBV27,15,TRBJ2-4,NA,CASSLFQGRANIQYF,TGTGCCAGCAGTTTATTTCAGGGGCGGGCAAACATTCAGTACTTC
NA,TRBV19,14,TRBJ1-1,NA,CASSEQGWDTEAFF,TGTGCCAGTAGTGAACAGGGTTGGGACACTGAAGCTTTCTTT
NA,TRBV15,17,TRBJ1-5,NA,CATSLRTSGGGNQPQHF,TGTGCCACCAGCCTCCGAACCTCCGGGGGAGGCAATCAGCCCCAGCATTTT
NA,TRBV6-6,16,TRBJ1-5,TRBD1,CASSLGQGMNNQPQHF,TGTGCCAGCAGTCTTGGACAGGGGATGAATAATCAGCCCCAGCATTTT
NA,TRBV28,15,TRBJ1-6,NA,CASRADDWGGSPLHF,TGTGCCAGCAGGGCAGATGATTGGGGGGGATCACCCCTCCACTTT
NA,TRBV6-6,15,TRBJ2-1,TRBD2,CASSIGAGTYNEQFF,TGTGCCAGCAGTATTGGAGCGGGAACCTACAATGAGCAGTTCTTC
few,TRBV20-1,12,TRBJ2-7,NA,CSATERPYEQYF,TGCAGTGCTACTGAGCGGCCCTACGAGCAGTACTTC
NA,TRBV5-6,15,TRBJ2-3,TRBD2,CASTGTSGSTDTQYF,TGTGCCAGCACCGGGACTAGCGGGAGCACAGATACGCAGTATTTT
once,TRBV2,16,TRBJ2-3,TRBD2,CASSEALAGTTDTQYF,TGTGCCAGCAGTGAGGCGCTAGCGGGAACAACAGATACGCAGTATTTT
NA,TRBV27,13,TRBJ1-2,NA,CASSPGQPYGYTF,TGTGCCAGCAGCCCTGGACAGCCCTATGGCTACACCTTC
NA,TRBV4-1,14,TRBJ1-2,NA,CASSQDETPYGYTF,TGCGCCAGCAGCCAAGATGAGACACCCTATGGCTACACCTTC
NA,TRBV6-6,13,TRBJ1-4,NA,CASRRGENEKLFF,TGTGCCAGCCGGAGGGGTGAGAATGAAAAACTGTTTTTT
once,TRBV12-3/TRBV12-4,11,TRBJ1-2,NA,CASSSHYGYTF,TGTGCCAGCAGTTCTCACTATGGCTACACCTTC
NA,TRBV6-2/TRBV6-3,18,TRBJ2-3,NA,CASSYPVFGQGGTDTQYF,TGTGCCAGCAGCTATCCCGTTTTCGGGCAGGGCGGCACAGATACGCAGTATTTT
NA,TRBV6-1,15,TRBJ2-3,NA,CASSDHGQNSDTQYF,TGTGCCAGCAGTGACCATGGACAGAACTCAGATACGCAGTATTTT
NA,TRBV10-2,14,TRBJ2-7,NA,CASSDLTTRYEQYF,TGCGCCAGCAGTGACCTGACAACCCGCTACGAGCAGTACTTC
NA,TRBV7-8,13,TRBJ1-1,NA,CASSLPGSTEAFF,TGTGCCAGCAGCTTACCGGGTAGCACTGAAGCTTTCTTT
NA,TRBV11-3,15,TRBJ2-5,TRBD1,CASSQGAELLETQYF,TGTGCCAGCAGCCAGGGGGCAGAACTCCTAGAGACCCAGTACTTC